Sequencing of this T cell receptor (beta chain) was carried out in a study of vaccination effects on CD4 cells after COVID-19. The table came from immunoSEQ multiplex PCR; TCRdb's copy has only in-frame clones and leaves some out. The sample records tens of thousands of clones, about four fifths being singletons. The CDR3 runs 15 residues. Germline trimming cut 8 bases from V and 4 bases from J; bases unmatched to any gene: 4. The germline V gene encodes CDR1 SNHLY and CDR2 FYNNEI. Culture proceeded for 9 to 11 days, and CD4+ T cells were then isolated. Vaccine administered to participants consisted of two doses of either BNT162b2 or mRNA-1273. Comments on this clone: Its antigen is not identified.

Sequenced material: CD4+ T cells from PBMCs cultured without peptide, taken after COVID-19 vaccination. This chain connects TRBV2 to TRBJ2-6; 11 nucleotides match TRBD1. The TCR originated in a human donor who received a COVID-19 vaccine. CDR3: CASGQGAPGANVLTF. The CDR3 DNA reads as TGTGCCAGCGGACAGGGGGCGCCGGGGGCCAACGTCCTGACTTTC.